The 32 T cell receptor beta chains listed next were all sequenced from one sample in a study of shared clonotypes between healthy human individuals. Terminally differentiated effector memory CD45RA+ cells were excluded by CCR7 positive selection of CD45RO-negative cells. Using immunoSEQ multiplex PCR, the repertoire was profiled, and TCRdb retains in-frame clones only, with some absent. Among about 2.1 million clones, about 93% were seen once, and the ten largest hold less than 2%. Source material: naive CD8+ T cells from PBMCs. These receptors all come from a man between 18 and 35 years old in good health. Some clones in this sample may be carry-over from other donors' samples.

This clone came up once. The CDR3, as DNA: TGTGCCAGCAGGAGGGGGCGGGAGAGTCGGAACACCGGGGAGCTGTTTTTT. Its translation is CASRRGRESRNTGELFF. This chain uses TRBV2 with TRBJ2-2, with D perhaps TRBD1 or TRBD2 (7 bases each). V lost 6 bases and J lost 1, with 18 bases in between. This CDR3 has 17 residues. Germline V lookup: CDR1 SNHLY, CDR2 FYNNEI.

This clone was detected only once. The gene calls are TRBV4-2 and TRBJ2-3; D possibly corresponds to TRBD2 (6 bases). V shed 4 bases and J shed 8 bases, with 16 bases lying between them. CDR1 and CDR2 from the germline V gene are LGHNA and YNFKEQ. This CDR3 comprises 14 residues. The CDR3 is CASSPHHSGPTQYF. Here the CDR3 DNA reads TGTGCCAGCAGCCCCCACCATAGCGGTCCTACGCAGTATTTT.

The chain has TRBV27 and TRBJ2-1, with 9 bases matching TRBD1. Germline assignment: CDR1 MNHEY and CDR2 SMNVEV (reference sequence). The V segment lost 5 bases and the J segment 0 bases; nucleotides outside the gene matches: 11. The CDR3 spans 18 residues. The CDR3 nucleotides are TGTGCCAGCAGTGCGCCCGGGACAGGGACTCCCTCCTACAATGAGCAGTTCTTC. Its translation is CASSAPGTGTPSYNEQFF.

The gene calls are TRBV4-1 and TRBJ2-7; maybe TRBD2 (6 bases). V was shortened by 1 base and J by 6 bases, with 16 bases between the two germline ends. Germline V CDR1 and CDR2: MGHRA, YSYEKL. The CDR3 is 15 amino acids. CDR3 region: CASSQGPGLLVEQYF. The CDR3 DNA follows: TGCGCCAGCAGCCAAGGGCCGGGACTTCTCGTCGAGCAGTACTTC.

The V gene is TRBV28, the J gene TRBJ2-1, with 11 bases aligning to TRBD2. The CDR3 has 19 amino acids. Germline CDR1 and CDR2: MDHEN and SYDVKM. Losses at the gene ends were 5 bases for V and 1 base for J; bases not matched to a gene: 13. This chain's CDR3 is CASSTTSGVGGRSYNEQFF. The DNA for the CDR3 is TGTGCCAGCAGTACGACTAGCGGGGTAGGGGGTAGGTCCTACAATGAGCAGTTCTTC.

The J gene is TRBJ1-1, the V gene TRBV7-9; D unresolved. V dropped 2 bases and J dropped 1 base, with 5 bases sitting between them. CDR1 is SEHNR and CDR2 is FQNEAQ in the germline V gene (reference sequence). The CDR3 sequence is 13 residues long. The CDR3: CASSLSSNTEAFF. The DNA for the CDR3 is TGTGCCAGCAGCTTAAGTTCGAACACTGAAGCTTTCTTT.

The gene calls are TRBV23-1 and TRBJ1-2, with D perhaps matching TRBD1 (6 bases). TRBV23-1 is classed as an ORF, of uncertain function. V gave up 6 bases and J gave up 6 bases, with 17 bases separating them. The CDR3 runs 14 residues. The CDR3 sequence is CASSIPGARDGYTF. In DNA, the CDR3 is TGCGCCAGCAGCATACCAGGGGCGAGGGATGGCTACACCTTC.

CDR3 coding DNA: TGTGCCAGCGCACCCTGGGGGGACACTTGGGGAAACACCATATATTTT. It specifies CASAPWGDTWGNTIYF. The rearrangement joins TRBV11-2 to TRBJ1-3; TRBD1 might be the D (6 bases). The germline CDR1 and CDR2 sequences are SGHAT and FQNNGV. The CDR3 is 16 residues long. Trimming removed 8 bases at V and 4 bases at J, with 21 bases between. Using reference TRBV11-2 and TRBJ1-3 for the parts outside the CDR3, the full variable domain is EAGVAQSPRYKIIEKRQSVAFWCNPISGHATLYWYQQILGQGPKLLIQFQNNGVVDDSQLPKDRFSAERLKGVDSTLKIQPAKLEDSAVYLCASAPWGDTWGNTIYFGEGSWLTVV.

This chain joins TRBV28 and TRBJ2-7; D might be TRBD2 (6 bases). Per germline, CDR1 MDHEN and CDR2 SYDVKM. The V end lost 6 bases, the J end lost 3 bases, and 12 bases lay between the germline ends. CDR3 length: 13 residues. CDR3 DNA sequence: TGTGCCAGCAGCAGGCGGGGTTACTACGAGCAGTACTTC. This encodes CASSRRGYYEQYF.

The chain has TRBV28 and TRBJ2-7; D is uncertain. CDR1 is MDHEN and CDR2 is SYDVKM in the germline V gene. The CDR3 is 15 residues long. Trimming took off 1 base at V and 6 bases at J, with 16 bases between the two ends. The CDR3 DNA reads as TGTGCCAGCAGTTTATCGGCCCGCGCGCGTCCCGAGCAGTACTTC. Translated: CASSLSARARPEQYF.

The chain joins TRBV7-6 to TRBJ2-5; TRBD2 is a possible D gene (6 bases). Germline lookup yields CDR1 SGHVS and CDR2 FNYEAQ. The CDR3 length is 17 residues. V lost 1 base and J 1 base, leaving 16 bases between the germline ends. The chain's CDR3 is CASSLDPGGKVQETQYF. The DNA for the CDR3 is TGTGCCAGCAGCTTAGATCCCGGGGGAAAGGTCCAAGAGACCCAGTACTTC.

This clone was seen only once. The chain links TRBV15 to TRBJ2-2; 10 bases are a match to TRBD2. Per germline, CDR1 LNHNV and CDR2 YYDKDF (reference sequence). After removal of 5 bases from V and 7 bases from J, the junction contained 16 bases not matched to a gene. This CDR3 region has 18 residues. Here the CDR3 DNA reads TGTGCCACCAGCTCCCTATCGGCTAGCGGGAGATTGGGCGGGGAGCTGTTTTTT. This gives the protein CATSSLSASGRLGGELFF. The variable domain in full, with the rest retrieved from reference TRBV15 and TRBJ2-2, is DAMVIQNPRYQVTQFGKPVTLSCSQTLNHNVMYWYQQKSSQAPKLLFHYYDKDFNNEADTPDNFQSRRPNTSFCFLDIRSPGLGDTAMYLCATSSLSASGRLGGELFFGEGSRLTVL.

Notes on this clone: A much larger clone sits a single nucleotide away, making a read error possible. Other nucleotide sequences from this sample produce the same CDR3. The J gene is TRBJ1-3, the V gene TRBV4-1; 8 nucleotides line up with TRBD1. Trimming took 0 bases from V and 4 from J; bases not matched to a gene: 2. Per the germline V gene, CDR1 is MGHRA and CDR2 is YSYEKL. This CDR3 spans 15 amino acids. The CDR3 protein is CASSQDRGRGNTIYF. The CDR3, as DNA: TGCGCCAGCAGCCAAGACAGGGGGCGCGGAAACACCATATATTTT.

For this clone: Additional DNA sequences in this sample encode the identical CDR3. CDR3 in amino acids: CASSLDSTDTQYF. CDR3 bases: TGTGCCAGCAGCTTAGACAGCACAGATACGCAGTATTTT. V and J are TRBV13 and TRBJ2-3; D unclear. Trimming cost V 1 base and J 0 bases, with 2 bases left between them. In germline, CDR1 is PRHDT, CDR2 FYEKMQ (reference sequence). This CDR3 region has 13 residues.

The rearrangement links TRBV11-2 to TRBJ2-7; D is uncertain. CDR1 SGHAT and CDR2 FQNNGV come from the germline V gene. The V gene lost 1 base and the J gene lost 4 bases, with 8 bases spanning the gap. This CDR3 region has 13 residues. In DNA form, the CDR3 reads TGTGCCAGCAGCTTAGTCATCGGTTACGAGCAGTACTTC. Encoded protein: CASSLVIGYEQYF.

This clone was seen a few times. This chain uses TRBV6-1 with TRBJ2-7, with 8 bases that match TRBD1. The J segment lost 1 base and the V segment lost 4 bases, leaving 0 bases of the junction unmatched. The V gene's germline CDR1 is MNHNS and CDR2 SASEGT. CDR3 length: 13 residues. The CDR3 spells CASSGDRSYEQYF. In nucleotides, the CDR3 is TGTGCCAGCAGTGGGGACAGGTCCTACGAGCAGTACTTC.

Worth noting for this clone: The CDR3 does not close with the conserved phenylalanine or tryptophan, likely indicating a read error. No DNA is shown, since the ends of the CDR3 on it are uncertain; the CDR3 is the one TCRdb lists. This chain joins TRBV11-2 and TRBJ2-7; the table gives TRBD2 as D, unverified against the DNA. Inclusive of both ends, the CDR3 amounts to 15 amino acids. CDR1 SGHAT and CDR2 FQNNGV come from the germline V gene. The CDR3 sequence is CASSLDLGGVRTGWI.

The chain carries TRBV2 and TRBJ1-2; possible D gene TRBD1, 5 bases. This CDR3 has 13 residues. The germline gives CDR1 SNHLY, CDR2 FYNNEI. V shed 6 bases and J shed 2 bases, with 10 bases lying between them. The CDR3 spells CASRLGGNYGYTF. For the CDR3, the DNA is TGTGCCAGCAGGTTGGGGGGAAACTATGGCTACACCTTC.

The chain carries TRBV5-4 and TRBJ1-2; TRBD1 aligns across 7 bases. V lost 4 bases to trimming and J lost 8 bases; unmatched junction nucleotides: 11. CDR1 is SGHNT, CDR2 YYREEE, per germline (reference sequence). This CDR3 comprises 14 residues. The CDR3 spells CASSKGGKGDGYTF. CDR3 DNA: TGTGCCAGCAGCAAAGGGGGCAAAGGGGACGGCTACACCTTC.

J is TRBJ2-7 and V is TRBV4-1, with D tentatively TRBD2 (7 bases). The length of the CDR3 is 13 residues. The germline V gene encodes CDR1 MGHRA and CDR2 YSYEKL. Trimming left V 4 bases short and J 4 bases short, with 11 bases between. Here the CDR3 DNA reads TGCGCCAGCAGCCTAGGGGGGGAATACGAGCAGTACTTC. Protein product: CASSLGGEYEQYF.

The chain joins TRBV9 to TRBJ2-7; D is undetermined. The CDR3 has 14 amino acids. Germline-derived CDR1 and CDR2 are SGDLS and YYNGEE. Trimming took 0 bases from V and 5 from J, leaving 12 bases between them. This CDR3 is CASSVAGSQDEQYF. The CDR3 DNA is TGTGCCAGCAGCGTAGCCGGGTCTCAGGACGAGCAGTACTTC.

The DNA for the CDR3 is TGTGCCTGGAACTCAGGGGGCCCTGGAAACACCATATATTTT. This encodes CAWNSGGPGNTIYF. The chain recombines TRBV30 with TRBJ1-3; 8 bases line up with TRBD1. From germline, CDR1 is GTSNPN and CDR2 SVGIG (reference sequence). Unmatched junction bases numbered 4, after V lost 4 bases and J lost 2 bases. There are 14 residues in the CDR3.

The chain recombines TRBV10-3 with TRBJ1-2; D is uncertain. Germline V lookup: CDR1 ENHRY, CDR2 SYGVKD. With 6 bases removed from V and 4 bases from J, the gap between germline ends came to 6 bases. There are 11 residues in the CDR3. Written as DNA, the CDR3 is TGTGCCATCAGGACTCTCTATGGCTACACCTTC. It specifies CAIRTLYGYTF.

This chain uses TRBV28 with TRBJ2-1; 9 bases are shared with TRBD2. The V gene end was trimmed by 3 bases and the J gene end by 9 bases; junction bases not matched to a gene: 6. This CDR3 is built from 14 residues. From germline, CDR1 is MDHEN and CDR2 SYDVKM. The CDR3 sequence is CASSLQAGLAEQFF. In DNA form, the CDR3 reads TGTGCCAGCAGTTTGCAGGCGGGACTAGCTGAGCAGTTCTTC.

V is TRBV7-8 and J is TRBJ2-7, with 13 positions matching TRBD2. Trimming cost V 5 bases and J 2 bases; bases outside gene matches: 6. This CDR3 is 16 amino acids long. CDR1 is SGHVS and CDR2 is FQNEAQ in the germline V gene. The CDR3 DNA follows: TGTGCCAGCAGCGAACTAGCGGGAGGGCCACCCTACGAGCAGTACTTC. Translation: CASSELAGGPPYEQYF.

CDR3: CASKGQAHGYGYTF. CDR3 in DNA: TGTGCCAGCAAAGGACAGGCACACGGCTATGGCTACACCTTC. The chain joins TRBV27 to TRBJ1-2; TRBD1 agrees at 7 bases. The trim removed 7 bases at V and 4 bases at J, leaving 9 bases unmatched. The CDR3 runs to 14 residues. CDR1 and CDR2 from the germline V gene are MNHEY and SMNVEV (reference sequence).

In this sample, this clone turned up once. The chain uses TRBV25-1 and TRBJ2-5; 7 bases are shared with TRBD1. The CDR3 is 15 amino acids. Looked up from germline, CDR1 is MGHDK and CDR2 is SYGVNS. The J segment lost 2 bases and the V segment lost 0 bases, leaving 3 bases of the junction unmatched. For the CDR3, the DNA is TGTGCCAGCAGTGAATACCAGGGACAGCAAGAGACCCAGTACTTC. This sequence encodes CASSEYQGQQETQYF.

The V and J genes are TRBV7-6 and TRBJ2-1; 7 positions match TRBD1. The CDR3 has 13 amino acids. The trim removed 5 bases at V and 5 bases at J, leaving 3 bases unmatched. Germline V gene lookup returns CDR1 SGHVS and CDR2 FNYEAQ. CDR3 nucleotide sequence: TGTGCCAGCAGCGAAGACAGGGACAATGAGCAGTTCTTC. Its protein product is CASSEDRDNEQFF.

The J gene is TRBJ2-7, the V gene TRBV9; D may correspond to TRBD1 or TRBD2 (6 bases each). V gave up 4 bases and J gave up 3 bases, with 17 bases separating them. The CDR3 covers 15 residues. Germline V gene sequence: CDR1 SGDLS, CDR2 YYNGEE. As DNA, the CDR3 is TGTGCCAGCAGCCTCGGCGGGACACAAAGCTACGAGCAGTACTTC. Its translation is CASSLGGTQSYEQYF.

This chain links TRBV10-3 with TRBJ2-7, with D perhaps matching TRBD1 (6 bases). V was trimmed by 6 bases and J by 0 bases, leaving 12 bases between them. The CDR3 covers 14 residues. The germline V gene has CDR1 ENHRY and CDR2 SYGVKD. CDR3 nucleotide sequence: TGTGCCATCAGCCCGGACAGAGACTCCTACGAGCAGTACTTC. Amino acids: CAISPDRDSYEQYF.

The chain links TRBV19 to TRBJ1-2; D unclear. The ends were cut back, 0 bases at V and 4 bases at J, with 6 bases in the middle. The CDR3 has 13 residues. The germline V gene encodes CDR1 LNHDA and CDR2 SQIVND (reference sequence). CDR3 region: CASSIDRRYGYTF. CDR3 sequence (DNA): TGTGCCAGTAGTATAGATCGACGCTATGGCTACACCTTC.

Regarding this clone: The same CDR3 can be traced to other DNA sequences in this sample. This chain joins TRBV14 and TRBJ2-1, with a tentative D call TRBD1 (6 bases). V was pared by 0 bases and J by 4 bases, with 7 bases between. From germline, CDR1 is SGHDN and CDR2 FVKESK. The CDR3 runs to 14 residues. The DNA of the CDR3 is TGTGCCAGCAGCCAAGACAGGGGATACAATGAGCAGTTCTTC. It translates to CASSQDRGYNEQFF.